These T cell receptor beta chains were read from a single sample in a study of blood T cell repertoires in COVID-19. Sequencing was performed with immunoSEQ multiplex PCR; in TCRdb, only in-frame clones are kept and a portion is missing. The top ten hold roughly 4.5% of the sample, which has over 120,000 clones, approximately 88% seen once. Material for sequencing was peripheral blood. These TCRs come from a human donor in a cohort sampled during active COVID-19. Both conserved end residues are part of each CDR3. The order of the fields is clone size, V gene, J gene, D gene, CDR3 protein, CDR3 DNA. D genes are given only for firm matches. Clone size is stated in some rows and not others, as once, few, many or a class when expanded.

>NA|TRBV30|TRBJ2-1|TRBD1
CACPTGGYYNEQFF
TGTGCCTGCCCGACAGGGGGCTACTACAATGAGCAGTTCTTC
>NA|TRBV3-1/TRBV3-2|TRBJ1-5|NA
CASSLDLGHQPQHF
TGTGCCAGCAGCCTAGACCTGGGGCATCAGCCCCAGCATTTT
>NA|TRBV4-1|TRBJ1-5|NA
CASSLTPGRWSDQPQHF
TGCGCCAGCAGCCTTACTCCCGGCCGTTGGAGTGATCAGCCCCAGCATTTT
>NA|TRBV7-8|TRBJ2-5|TRBD1
CASSSGQVETQYF
TGTGCCAGCAGCTCGGGACAGGTAGAGACCCAGTACTTC
>NA|TRBV6-1|TRBJ2-1|TRBD2
CASSEGLAGGFSYNEQFF
TGTGCCAGCAGTGAGGGTCTAGCGGGGGGGTTTTCCTACAATGAGCAGTTCTTC
>NA|TRBV5-8|TRBJ1-5|NA
CASSANSYSNQPQHF
TGTGCCAGCAGCGCCAACAGCTATAGCAATCAGCCCCAGCATTTT
>NA|TRBV28|TRBJ2-1|NA
CASSFPLNAQVSSYNEQFF
TGTGCCAGCAGTTTCCCATTGAACGCACAGGTGAGCTCCTACAATGAGCAGTTCTTC
>once|TRBV27|TRBJ1-1|TRBD1
CASRDVLRGITEAFF
TGTGCCAGCAGGGACGTACTCAGGGGGATCACTGAAGCTTTCTTT
>NA|TRBV6-5|TRBJ2-1|TRBD2
CASSGTSGSNEQFF
TGTGCCAGCAGCGGGACTAGCGGGAGCAATGAGCAGTTCTTC
>NA|TRBV7-3|TRBJ2-7|TRBD1
CASSLAGGQGDYEQYF
TGTGCCAGCAGCTTAGCGGGCGGACAGGGGGACTACGAGCAGTACTTC
>NA|TRBV25-1|TRBJ1-2|TRBD1
CASSESVRGLGGYTF
TGTGCCAGCAGTGAATCGGTCAGGGGGCTGGGGGGCTACACCTTC
>NA|TRBV18|TRBJ2-7|TRBD1
CASRGTAYEQYF
TGTGCCAGCAGGGGGACAGCCTACGAGCAGTACTTC
>few|TRBV2|TRBJ2-5|TRBD2
CASSEGAGVETQYF
TGTGCCAGCAGTGAGGGAGCGGGGGTCGAGACCCAGTACTTC
>NA|TRBV7-3|TRBJ2-2|TRBD2
CASSATSGRRTGELFF
TGTGCCAGCAGCGCTACTAGCGGGAGAAGGACCGGGGAGCTGTTTTTT
>NA|TRBV27|TRBJ2-5|NA
CASSLSPSSETQYF
TGTGCCAGCAGTTTATCTCCCAGTTCGGAGACCCAGTACTTC
>NA|TRBV7-8|TRBJ2-5|NA
CASSPQPYSEETQYF
TGTGCCAGCAGCCCCCAACCCTACAGTGAAGAGACCCAGTACTTC
>NA|TRBV6-6|TRBJ1-5|NA
CASSYNSNQPQHF
TGTGCCAGCAGTTACAACAGTAATCAGCCCCAGCATTTT
>NA|TRBV29-1|TRBJ2-2|TRBD2
CSANGGTSGRARELFF
TGCAGCGCGAACGGGGGGACTAGCGGGAGGGCGAGGGAGCTGTTTTTT
>NA|TRBV2|TRBJ2-6|TRBD1
CASSGQASIRANVLTF
TGTGCCAGCAGCGGACAGGCGTCTATTAGGGCCAACGTCCTGACTTTC
>NA|TRBV28|TRBJ1-3|NA
CASSLPNPNRADRNTIYF
TGTGCCAGCAGTTTACCGAACCCCAACAGGGCTGATAGAAACACCATATATTTT
>NA|TRBV11-2|TRBJ2-4|TRBD1
CASSLDQRDRVVGKNIQYF
TGTGCCAGCAGCTTAGACCAAAGGGACAGGGTAGTGGGCAAAAACATTCAGTACTTC
>NA|TRBV30|TRBJ2-1|TRBD2
CACLKRGGAYNEQFF
TGCGCCTGTCTAAAGCGGGGGGGGGCTTACAATGAGCAGTTCTTC
>once|TRBV3-1/TRBV3-2|TRBJ2-3|TRBD2
CASSLLIAGYRTDTQYF
TGTGCCAGCAGCCTCCTCATAGCGGGGTATAGGACAGATACGCAGTATTTT
>once|TRBV11-2|TRBJ2-2|TRBD2
CASSRLAGGTGELFF
TGTGCCAGCAGCCGATTAGCGGGAGGAACCGGGGAGCTGTTTTTT
>NA|TRBV4-1|TRBJ1-1|NA
CASSQEGYRGSYTEAFF
TGCGCCAGCAGCCAAGAGGGCTATCGAGGGAGCTACACTGAAGCTTTCTTT
>NA|TRBV7-9|TRBJ2-6|TRBD1
CASSDRDSGANVLTF
TGTGCCAGCAGCGACAGGGACTCTGGGGCCAACGTCCTGACTTTC
>NA|TRBV6-5|TRBJ2-1|TRBD2
CASSYGGDHNEQFF
TGTGCCAGCAGTTACGGGGGGGATCACAATGAGCAGTTCTTC
>NA|TRBV7-9|TRBJ1-1|NA
CASINQGSGVAFF
TGTGCCAGCATCAACCAGGGGTCCGGGGTAGCTTTCTTT
>few|TRBV28|TRBJ1-6|TRBD1
CASSLAPDRGSYNSPLHF
TGTGCCAGCAGTTTAGCCCCGGACAGGGGGTCCTATAATTCACCCCTCCACTTT